Listed here are 5 T cell receptor beta chains from one sample, sequenced in a study of early T cells in non-severe SARS-CoV-2 infection. TCRdb called the 5' RACE reads again in MiXCR, with one record for every CDR3 protein. Altogether tens of thousands of distinct CDR3 sequences are present, around 15% being singletons, with the ten largest covering 10% to 15%. The sample taken for sequencing was whole blood. Source of these receptors: an adult who was a healthcare worker with PCR-confirmed SARS-CoV-2 infection or an uninfected control (not recorded which).

In this sample, this clonotype turned up a few times. The chain links TRBV7-8 to TRBJ2-5; 9 bases agree with TRBD2. Trimming cost V 4 bases and J 3 bases; bases outside gene matches: 15. CDR3 length: 18 amino acids. Germline V gene sequence: CDR1 SGHVS, CDR2 FQNEAQ. The CDR3 protein is CASSSYLLAGVSKETQYF. The CDR3 DNA sequence: TGTGCCAGCAGCTCCTACCTTTTAGCGGGAGTGTCCAAAGAGACCCAGTACTTC.

This clonotype was detected a few times. The V gene is TRBV27, the J gene TRBJ2-3, with a tentative D call TRBD2 (5 bases). The V and J ends lost 2 bases and 4 bases respectively, with 10 bases between them. The germline V gene has CDR1 MNHEY and CDR2 SMNVEV (reference sequence). This CDR3 has 14 residues. CDR3 protein: CASSLLGVADTQYF. The CDR3 DNA is TGTGCCAGCAGTTTACTCGGGGTGGCAGATACGCAGTATTTT.

The V and J genes are TRBV30 and TRBJ2-7; 9 bases fit TRBD2. There are 14 residues in the CDR3. The germline CDR1 and CDR2 sequences are GTSNPN and SVGIG (reference sequence). Trimming at V came to 0 bases and at J to 2 bases, leaving 2 bases not matched to a gene. CDR3 coding DNA: TGTGCCTGGAGTGTGGCTAGCGGGGCCTACGAGCAGTACTTC. It yields the protein CAWSVASGAYEQYF. Filled out from reference TRBV30 and TRBJ2-7, the complete variable domain reads SQTIHQWPATLVQPVGSPLSLECTVEGTSNPNLYWYRQAAGRGLQLLFYSVGIGQISSEVPQNLSASRPQDRQFILSSKKLLLSDSGFYLCAWSVASGAYEQYFGPGTRLTVT.

The chain carries TRBV9 and TRBJ2-7, with 7 positions matching TRBD2. With 2 bases clipped from V and 7 bases from J, the junction kept 9 bases outside the gene matches. CDR3 length equals 14 residues. The germline gives CDR1 SGDLS, CDR2 YYNGEE. CDR3 in DNA: TGTGCCAGCAGCGTCGGCGGGAGTGCGGGGGAGCAGTACTTC. This sequence encodes CASSVGGSAGEQYF.

V is TRBV24-1 and J is TRBJ2-1, with D perhaps matching TRBD1 (6 bases). Germline CDR1 and CDR2: KGHDR and SFDVKD. Trimming stripped 9 bases from V and 0 bases from J, with 11 bases between. There are 14 residues in the CDR3. Written as DNA, the CDR3 is TGTGCCACCGCCCAGGGGAGCTCCTACAATGAGCAGTTCTTC. Its translation is CATAQGSSYNEQFF.